One sample yielded the 27 T cell receptor beta chains listed below, sequenced in a study of beta chain features in type 1 diabetes. The sequenced template was cDNA made from the entire isolated RNA. TCRdb keeps only in-frame clones here, not all; method: immunoSEQ multiplex PCR. Here the sample spans 900,000 or so clones, roughly a sixth being singletons. The sequenced sample was naive CD4+ T cells from blood. The receptors originated from a woman between 18 and 30 years old in good health.

In this sample, this clone turned up a few times. This chain uses TRBV13 with TRBJ2-5; weak D call: TRBD2 (5 bases). This CDR3 region has 15 residues. CDR1 and CDR2 from the germline V gene are PRHDT and FYEKMQ (reference sequence). V was pared by 5 bases and J by 1 base, with 14 bases between. CDR3 amino acids: CASSTSLAPQETQYF. DNA of the CDR3: TGTGCCAGCAGCACATCGTTAGCGCCCCAAGAGACCCAGTACTTC.

The V gene is TRBV6-5, the J gene TRBJ1-3, with no clear D. Between the trimmed V and J ends, which lost 5 bases and 0 bases, there was a span of 11 bases. Germline-derived CDR1 and CDR2 are MNHEY and SVGAGI. This CDR3 has 15 residues. The CDR3 spells CASSTPQSSGNTIYF. The CDR3 region has the DNA TGTGCCAGCAGTACCCCCCAGAGCTCTGGAAACACCATATATTTT.

A few counts support this clone. The chain combines TRBV10-3 with TRBJ2-7; TRBD2 aligns across 10 bases. Germline CDR1 reads ENHRY; CDR2 reads SYGVKD. This CDR3 contains 13 residues. Trimming at V came to 6 bases and at J to 5 bases, leaving 4 bases not matched to a gene. The CDR3 DNA is TGTGCCATCAGCGCTAGCGGGAGCGACGAGCAGTACTTC. Its translation is CAISASGSDEQYF.

This clone came up a few times. The chain uses TRBV6-5 and TRBJ2-4, with a weak D call TRBD1 (6 bases). CDR1 and CDR2 from the germline V gene are MNHEY and SVGAGI. The CDR3 covers 15 residues. Trimming left V 7 bases short and J 3 bases short, with 16 bases between. For the CDR3, the DNA is TGTGCCAGCACTGACCACTCGACAGGCAAAAACATTCAGTACTTC. Translating it yields CASTDHSTGKNIQYF.

This clone was seen repeatedly, ten times or more. The chain recombines TRBV10-3 with TRBJ2-7, with D perhaps TRBD2 (6 bases). V was shortened by 0 bases and J by 3 bases, with 12 bases between the two germline ends. The germline gives CDR1 ENHRY, CDR2 SYGVKD. The CDR3 runs to 15 residues. The CDR3 region is CAISESGGKRYEQYF. DNA of the CDR3: TGTGCCATCAGTGAGTCCGGCGGGAAACGCTACGAGCAGTACTTC.

This clone was counted between two and nine times. This rearrangement joins TRBV18 to TRBJ1-1, with TRBD1 as a possible D gene (5 bases). This CDR3 is 13 amino acids long. CDR1 KGHSH and CDR2 LQKENI come from the germline V gene. Between the trimmed V and J ends, which lost 5 bases and 1 base, there was a span of 8 bases. The CDR3 DNA reads as TGTGCCAGCTCAGGGGGGGAGAACACTGAAGCTTTCTTT. Its translation is CASSGGENTEAFF.

In this sample, this clone turned up a few times. The chain links TRBV7-3 to TRBJ2-3, with 9 bases aligning to TRBD1. V lost 5 bases, J lost 2 bases, and 5 bases stayed unmatched. The CDR3 has 15 amino acids. Germline CDR1 reads SGHTA; CDR2 reads FQGTGA. The CDR3 sequence is CASSPTGGYTDTQYF. The CDR3 DNA reads as TGTGCCAGCAGCCCGACAGGGGGATACACAGATACGCAGTATTTT.

This chain uses TRBV6-5 with TRBJ2-1; 8 bases agree with TRBD2. This CDR3 comprises 16 residues. The V and J ends lost 2 bases and 7 bases, in that order; junction bases with no gene match: 10. Germline CDR1 is MNHEY and CDR2 is SVGAGI. The CDR3 sequence: CASSYGPGGPNNEQFF. CDR3 DNA sequence: TGTGCCAGCAGTTACGGCCCGGGAGGGCCTAATAATGAGCAGTTCTTC.

This chain uses TRBV11-2 with TRBJ2-7, with a possible D match to TRBD1 (6 bases). The length of the CDR3 is 16 residues. The germline CDR1 and CDR2 sequences are SGHAT and FQNNGV. V lost 1 base to trimming and J lost 0 bases, with 13 bases between them. CDR3: CASSLVLGQSSYEQYF. The CDR3 nucleotides are TGTGCCAGCAGCTTAGTTCTCGGACAGAGCTCCTACGAGCAGTACTTC. Complete variable domain (other parts from reference TRBV11-2 and TRBJ2-7): EAGVAQSPRYKIIEKRQSVAFWCNPISGHATLYWYQQILGQGPKLLIQFQNNGVVDDSQLPKDRFSAERLKGVDSTLKIQPAKLEDSAVYLCASSLVLGQSSYEQYFGPGTRLTVT.

The CDR3 coding sequence is TGTGCCAGCAGCCCCCCTCCGCAGTCCGGAGCCGAGCAGTACTTC. Its translation: CASSPPPQSGAEQYF. The chain uses TRBV7-3 and TRBJ2-7, with D uncertain. The CDR3 has 15 amino acids. Germline values: CDR1 SGHTA, CDR2 FQGTGA. The germline V and J ends were trimmed by 5 bases and 6 bases, with 20 bases remaining between them.

This chain joins TRBV4-3 and TRBJ1-5; D gene ambiguous. Trimming pared 0 bases from V and 2 bases from J, leaving 17 bases between. This CDR3 contains 18 residues. Looked up from germline, CDR1 is LGHNA and CDR2 is YSLEER. The CDR3 nucleotides are TGCGCCAGCAGCCAAGACAGGCGGAGAGGTATGGGCAATCAGCCCCAGCATTTT. Translating gives CASSQDRRRGMGNQPQHF.

The chain has TRBV27 and TRBJ2-3; D ambiguous. In germline, CDR1 is MNHEY, CDR2 SMNVEV (reference sequence). This CDR3 region has 14 residues. Trimming stripped 3 bases from V and 6 bases from J, with 13 bases between. This CDR3 reads CASSFRGKSDTQYF. The DNA of the CDR3 is TGTGCCAGCAGTTTTCGCGGAAAGAGTGATACGCAGTATTTT.

V gene TRBV4-1 combines with J gene TRBJ1-2; D is undetermined. The CDR3 runs to 13 residues. CDR1 is MGHRA and CDR2 is YSYEKL in the germline V gene. V shed 1 base and J shed 9 bases, with 12 bases lying between them. The CDR3 here is CASSQGRELSYTF. The DNA for the CDR3 is TGCGCCAGCAGCCAAGGTCGGGAATTGAGCTACACCTTC.

This clone occurred a few times. This chain links TRBV6-5 with TRBJ2-2; no firm D call. CDR3 length equals 13 residues. Trimming shortened V by 0 bases and J by 8 bases, and 7 bases separated the two germline ends. The germline V gene has CDR1 MNHEY and CDR2 SVGAGI. CDR3 coding DNA: TGTGCCAGCAGTTACTCCCCCTGGGGGGAGCTGTTTTTT. It yields the protein CASSYSPWGELFF.

The gene calls are TRBV2 and TRBJ2-3; D may be TRBD2 (6 bases). There are 16 residues in the CDR3. The ends were cut back, 3 bases at V and 1 base at J, with 14 bases in the middle. Germline CDR1 reads SNHLY; CDR2 reads FYNNEI. The CDR3 is CASSDPGDWGTDTQYF. CDR3 sequence (DNA): TGTGCCAGCAGTGACCCGGGGGATTGGGGCACAGATACGCAGTATTTT.

This clone was recorded a few times. This chain's CDR3 is CASSRGGTSYGYTF. DNA of the CDR3: TGCGCCAGCAGCCGAGGGGGCACAAGCTATGGCTACACCTTC. The V gene is TRBV5-1, the J gene TRBJ1-2; TRBD1 agrees at 7 bases. V was clipped by 4 bases and J by 4 bases; unmatched bases: 7. Germline loops: CDR1 SGHRS, CDR2 YFSETQ. This CDR3 is 14 amino acids long.

J is TRBJ2-1 and V is TRBV28; TRBD2 is a possible D gene (7 bases). CDR3 length: 15 amino acids. Germline CDR1 and CDR2: MDHEN and SYDVKM. V shed 6 bases and J shed 5 bases, with 17 bases lying between them. CDR3 amino acids: CASSHAAGANNEQFF. As DNA, the CDR3 is TGTGCCAGCAGCCACGCGGCGGGGGCCAACAATGAGCAGTTCTTC.

The table lists this clone with a few counts. It may be a read error: a sequence one base away is much more abundant. Other DNA sequences in this sample translate to the same CDR3. The chain carries TRBV7-2 and TRBJ2-5; D gene uncertain. V dropped 5 bases and J dropped 1 base, with 2 bases sitting between them. The CDR3 contains 11 residues. The germline V gene encodes CDR1 SGHTA and CDR2 FQGNSA. The CDR3 sequence is CASSPQETQYF. In DNA form, the CDR3 reads TGTGCCAGCAGCCCCCAAGAGACCCAGTACTTC.

The rearrangement uses TRBV2 and TRBJ2-3, with 13 bases that match TRBD2. Germline V lookup: CDR1 SNHLY, CDR2 FYNNEI. V was pared by 5 bases and J by 5 bases, with 10 bases of the junction left unmatched. The CDR3 consists of 17 residues. CDR3 in DNA: TGTGCCAGCAGTATCGGTACTAGCGGGAGGGCCGGAGATACGCAGTATTTT. Its protein product is CASSIGTSGRAGDTQYF.

In its sample, this clone was seen a few times. This chain joins TRBV2 and TRBJ1-5, with D possibly matching TRBD1 (5 bases). Between the trimmed V and J ends, which lost 6 bases and 6 bases, there was a span of 18 bases. CDR3 length: 15 amino acids. Germline assignment: CDR1 SNHLY and CDR2 FYNNEI. In DNA, the CDR3 is TGTGCCAGCAGCGAGCAACTTAGGGGCCTTCAGCCCCAGCATTTT. Protein sequence: CASSEQLRGLQPQHF.

This clone has just a few counts. V is TRBV28 and J is TRBJ1-5; maybe TRBD1 (5 bases). The V end was cut by 1 base, the J end by 7 bases, with 11 bases between. Germline V gene lookup returns CDR1 MDHEN and CDR2 SYDVKM. This CDR3 comprises 14 residues. The CDR3 DNA is TGTGCCAGCAGTTTATTATCCAGGGAACAGCCCCAGCATTTT. It is translated as CASSLLSREQPQHF.

This clone appeared once. This rearrangement joins TRBV7-9 to TRBJ2-1; TRBD2 is a possible D gene (7 bases). The germline gives CDR1 SEHNR, CDR2 FQNEAQ (reference sequence). The CDR3 is 14 residues long. Trimming took off 5 bases at V and 8 bases at J, with 16 bases between the two ends. CDR3: CASSPAPGGDEQFF. CDR3 bases: TGTGCCAGCAGCCCGGCCCCGGGGGGCGATGAGCAGTTCTTC.

The chain combines TRBV27 with TRBJ2-1; 10 bases match TRBD1. J lost 7 bases, V lost 5 bases, and 8 bases had no gene match. Germline loops: CDR1 MNHEY, CDR2 SMNVEV (reference sequence). This CDR3 region has 15 residues. The CDR3 DNA reads as TGTGCCAGCAGTCTAAGACAGGGGGCGCGTAATGAGCAGTTCTTC. This codes for CASSLRQGARNEQFF.

A few counts support this clone. The gene calls are TRBV5-1 and TRBJ1-1; D perhaps matches TRBD1 (5 bases). CDR1 is SGHRS, CDR2 YFSETQ, per germline. CDR3 length: 15 residues. Trimming removed 0 bases at V and 0 bases at J, with 9 bases between. CDR3 DNA: TGCGCCAGCAGCTTGGGTCCAGGGATGAACACTGAAGCTTTCTTT. Its protein is CASSLGPGMNTEAFF. The full variable domain, rest sourced from reference TRBV5-1 and TRBJ1-1, is KAGVTQTPRYLIKTRGQQVTLSCSPISGHRSVSWYQQTPGQGLQFLFEYFSETQRNKGNFPGRFSGRQFSNSRSEMNVSTLELGDSALYLCASSLGPGMNTEAFFGQGTRLTVV.

The rearrangement uses TRBV10-3 and TRBJ2-1; TRBD1 might be the D (5 bases). Germline V CDR1 and CDR2: ENHRY, SYGVKD. V lost 4 bases and J lost 9, with 10 bases in between. CDR3 length: 12 residues. The CDR3 loop is CAISVGATEQFF. The CDR3 nucleotides are TGTGCCATCAGTGTTGGGGCCACTGAGCAGTTCTTC.

This clone was picked up a small number of times. The V gene is TRBV10-3, the J gene TRBJ1-2; 8 nucleotides match TRBD1. V was clipped by 6 bases and J by 2 bases; unmatched bases: 5. CDR1 is ENHRY, CDR2 SYGVKD, per germline. CDR3 length: 14 amino acids. The CDR3 bases are TGTGCCATCAGAAAGGACAGGGCGAACTATGGCTACACCTTC. It translates to CAIRKDRANYGYTF.

This clone was detected a few times. The gene calls are TRBV11-2 and TRBJ1-2; 7 nucleotides match TRBD1. The CDR3 has 13 amino acids. The germline V gene has CDR1 SGHAT and CDR2 FQNNGV. V was clipped by 1 base and J by 8 bases; unmatched bases: 4. The CDR3 DNA is TGTGCCAGCAGCTTAGGACAGGGCAAGGGCTACACCTTC. Residues: CASSLGQGKGYTF.